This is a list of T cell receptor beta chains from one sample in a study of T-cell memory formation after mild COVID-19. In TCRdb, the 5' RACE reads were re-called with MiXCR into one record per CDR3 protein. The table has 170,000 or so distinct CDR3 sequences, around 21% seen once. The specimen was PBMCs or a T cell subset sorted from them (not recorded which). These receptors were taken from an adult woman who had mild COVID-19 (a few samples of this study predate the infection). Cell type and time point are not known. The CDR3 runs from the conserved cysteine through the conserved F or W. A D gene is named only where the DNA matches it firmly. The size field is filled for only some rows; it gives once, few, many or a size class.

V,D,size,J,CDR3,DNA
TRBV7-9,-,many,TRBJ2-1,CASSLDGNLNEQFF,TGTGCCAGCAGCTTAGACGGCAATCTCAATGAGCAGTTCTTC
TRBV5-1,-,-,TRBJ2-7,CASSLAPHGEQYF,TGCGCCAGCAGCTTGGCCCCCCACGGTGAGCAGTACTTC
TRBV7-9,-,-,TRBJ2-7,CASSAEEAPGYEQYF,TGTGCCAGCAGCGCCGAGGAGGCACCGGGATACGAGCAGTACTTC
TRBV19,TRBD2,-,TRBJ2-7,CASSPMGGVSEQYF,TGTGCCAGTAGCCCGATGGGGGGGGTGAGTGAGCAGTACTTC
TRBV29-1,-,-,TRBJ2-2,CSAEGGDTGELFF,TGCAGCGCAGAGGGGGGGGACACCGGGGAGCTGTTTTTT
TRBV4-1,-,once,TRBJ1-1,CASSQGRWPMNTEAFF,TGCGCCAGCAGCCAAGGTAGGTGGCCGATGAACACTGAAGCTTTCTTT
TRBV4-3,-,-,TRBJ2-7,CASSLRDSFSYEQYF,TGCGCCAGCAGCTTACGAGACAGCTTCTCCTACGAGCAGTACTTC
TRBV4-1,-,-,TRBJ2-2,CASSPRTVANTGELFF,TGCGCCAGCAGCCCTCGGACAGTCGCGAACACCGGGGAGCTGTTTTTT
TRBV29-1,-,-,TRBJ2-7,CSVTTVAYEQYF,TGCAGCGTAACGACAGTCGCCTACGAGCAGTACTTC
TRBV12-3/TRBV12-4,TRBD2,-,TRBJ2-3,CASGPSGRAGDTQYF,TGTGCCAGCGGCCCTAGCGGGAGGGCCGGGGATACGCAGTATTTT
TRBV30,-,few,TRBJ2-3,CAWSVYRGGADTQYF,TGTGCCTGGAGTGTATACAGGGGAGGCGCAGATACGCAGTATTTT
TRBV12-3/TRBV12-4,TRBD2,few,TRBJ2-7,CASSTSGTGEQYF,TGTGCCAGCAGTACTAGCGGGACTGGCGAGCAGTACTTC
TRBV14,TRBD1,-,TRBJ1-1,CASSLGQGAWVAFF,TGTGCCAGCAGCCTCGGACAGGGGGCGTGGGTAGCTTTCTTT
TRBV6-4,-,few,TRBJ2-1,CASSDSDSAYNEQFF,TGTGCCAGCAGTGACTCTGACTCCGCATACAATGAGCAGTTCTTC
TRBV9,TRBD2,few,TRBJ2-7,CASSDTSGPPSHEQYF,TGTGCCAGCAGCGACACTAGCGGGCCCCCCTCCCACGAGCAGTACTTC
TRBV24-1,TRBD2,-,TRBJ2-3,CATSDRGTSGRADTQYF,TGTGCCACCAGTGATCGAGGGACTAGCGGGAGGGCAGATACGCAGTATTTT
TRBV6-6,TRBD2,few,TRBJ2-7,CASALADGYEQYF,TGTGCCAGTGCTCTAGCGGACGGCTACGAGCAGTACTTC
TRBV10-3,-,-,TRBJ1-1,CAISVPDLPEAFF,TGTGCCATCAGTGTGCCAGATTTGCCTGAAGCTTTCTTT
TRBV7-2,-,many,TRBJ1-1,CASSLGASNTEAFF,TGTGCCAGCAGCTTAGGCGCCTCAAACACTGAAGCTTTCTTT
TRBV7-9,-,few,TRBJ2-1,CASSLDAEDEQFF,TGTGCCAGCAGCTTAGATGCCGAGGATGAGCAGTTCTTC
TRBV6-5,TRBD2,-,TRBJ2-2,CASSLPGLAGGSTGELFF,TGTGCCAGCAGTCTACCGGGACTAGCGGGAGGATCCACCGGGGAGCTGTTTTTT
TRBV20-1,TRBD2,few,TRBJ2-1,CSANSGRAPEQFF,TGCAGTGCAAATAGCGGGAGGGCCCCTGAGCAGTTCTTC
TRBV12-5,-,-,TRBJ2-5,CASGLPSGAGRQETQYF,TGTGCTAGTGGTTTGCCCTCCGGGGCAGGGAGGCAAGAGACCCAGTACTTC
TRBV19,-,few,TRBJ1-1,CASRPGGPNTEAFF,TGTGCCAGTCGCCCTGGGGGTCCGAACACTGAAGCTTTCTTT
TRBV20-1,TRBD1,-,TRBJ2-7,CSARFEGAEQYF,TGCAGTGCTAGGTTTGAGGGGGCAGAGCAGTACTTC
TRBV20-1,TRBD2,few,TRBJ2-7,CSAPSRTSGSSYEQYF,TGCAGTGCTCCCTCCAGGACTAGCGGGAGCTCCTACGAGCAGTACTTC
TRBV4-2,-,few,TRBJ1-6,CASSQKGYAEGSPLHF,TGTGCCAGCAGCCAAAAAGGGTACGCGGAAGGGTCACCCCTCCACTTT
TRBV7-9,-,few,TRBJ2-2,CASSFSNGELFF,TGTGCCAGCAGCTTTAGTAACGGGGAGCTGTTTTTT
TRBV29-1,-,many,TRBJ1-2,CSVAEAWYGYTF,TGCAGCGTTGCTGAGGCTTGGTATGGCTACACCTTC
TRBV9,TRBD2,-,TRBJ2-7,CASSVDGSGVPYEQYF,TGTGCCAGCAGCGTAGATGGTAGCGGGGTGCCCTACGAGCAGTACTTC
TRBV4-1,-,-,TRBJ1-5,CASSQEYLGGSNQPQHF,TGCGCCAGCAGCCAAGAGTATTTGGGGGGCTCCAATCAGCCCCAGCATTTT
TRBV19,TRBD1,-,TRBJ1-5,CASSIDPGGQGNQPQHF,TGTGCCAGTAGTATAGATCCGGGGGGACAGGGCAATCAGCCCCAGCATTTT
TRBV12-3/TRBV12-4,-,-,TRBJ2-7,CASSGGLMPYEQYF,TGTGCCAGCAGTGGCGGGCTCATGCCCTACGAGCAGTACTTC
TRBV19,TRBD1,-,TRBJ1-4,CASSRGGEREKLFF,TGTGCCAGTAGTAGAGGGGGCGAACGTGAAAAACTGTTTTTT
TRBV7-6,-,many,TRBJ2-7,CASSLGEGNYEQYF,TGTGCCAGCAGCTTAGGCGAAGGGAACTACGAGCAGTACTTC
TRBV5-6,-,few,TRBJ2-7,CASSFAEFEQYF,TGTGCCAGCAGCTTCGCGGAATTCGAGCAGTACTTC
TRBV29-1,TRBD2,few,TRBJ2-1,CSVGGGAQNEQFF,TGCAGCGTAGGCGGGGGGGCTCAGAATGAGCAGTTCTTC
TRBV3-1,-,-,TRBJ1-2,CASSLNRQVGYGYTF,TGTGCCAGCAGCCTAAACCGACAGGTTGGGTATGGCTACACCTTC
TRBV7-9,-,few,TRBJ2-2,CASSTSGIIAGELFF,TGTGCCAGCTCTACTAGTGGGATAATCGCCGGGGAGCTGTTTTTT
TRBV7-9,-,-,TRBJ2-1,CASSHVREFNEQFF,TGTGCCAGCAGCCACGTAAGGGAATTCAATGAGCAGTTCTTC
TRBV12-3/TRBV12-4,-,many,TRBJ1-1,CASSHFGGTEAFF,TGTGCCAGCAGTCATTTTGGGGGCACTGAAGCTTTCTTT
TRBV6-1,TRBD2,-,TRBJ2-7,CASFGLAGEAYEQYF,TGTGCCAGCTTTGGTCTAGCGGGAGAAGCCTACGAGCAGTACTTC
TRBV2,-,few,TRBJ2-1,CASSERSNEQFF,TGTGCCAGCAGCGAGCGGTCGAATGAGCAGTTCTTC